The text below deals with one T cell receptor beta chain. The junction differs from germline at one of its ends, possibly a read error. This table comes from immunoSEQ multiplex PCR, and its TCRdb copy is limited to in-frame clones, with some not included. The sample holds 25,000 to 35,000 clones, roughly 80% seen once. The CDR3 covers 12 residues. The germline V gene has CDR1 SGHRS and CDR2 YFSETQ. The sample originates from a study of radiotherapy plus CTLA-4 blockade in lung cancer. The receptor was derived from a human donor with non-small cell lung cancer who had stable disease on radiotherapy plus ipilimumab. The sample consisted of peripheral blood, taken from a patient treated with radiotherapy plus ipilimumab. V is TRBV5-1 and J is TRBJ1-1; no definite D call. In DNA form, the CDR3 reads TGCGCCAGCAGCACCCTGGTAGAGGCGGTGGTCTTT. Translation gives CASSTLVEAVVF.